This TCR beta chain was recorded in a study of T-cell memory formation after mild COVID-19. Study-level information: There were largely donor-specific TCR clusters.

Germline V lookup: CDR1 LNHDA, CDR2 SQIVND (reference sequence). The CDR3 sequence is 14 residues long. V lost 2 bases to trimming and J lost 1 base, with 6 bases between them. Whole-study findings and limits: A balance of CD4 and CD8 characterized clones contracting day 15 to 85, whereas later expanders leaned CD4+. Pre-infection memory showed some responding clones, and this suggested that cross-reactive memory joined. There was no confirmation that second-wave clones peaking on day 37 were SARS-CoV-2 specific.

Each CDR3 protein is one row after TCRdb ran MiXCR on the 5' RACE reads. The repertoire consists of under 250,000 distinct CDR3 sequences, with 9.5% occurring once and the leading ten covering around 3.3%. This clonotype was seen a few times. Antigen: not known. This TCR came from a man in his late teens or twenties who had mild COVID-19 (a few samples of this study predate the infection). Cell type and time point are not known. Sequencing input: PBMCs or a T cell subset sorted from them (not recorded which). This chain links TRBV19 with TRBJ1-5, with D hard to call. This CDR3 is CASSIIGSNQPQHF. In nucleotides, the CDR3 is TGTGCCAGTAGTATAATCGGGAGCAATCAGCCCCAGCATTTT.